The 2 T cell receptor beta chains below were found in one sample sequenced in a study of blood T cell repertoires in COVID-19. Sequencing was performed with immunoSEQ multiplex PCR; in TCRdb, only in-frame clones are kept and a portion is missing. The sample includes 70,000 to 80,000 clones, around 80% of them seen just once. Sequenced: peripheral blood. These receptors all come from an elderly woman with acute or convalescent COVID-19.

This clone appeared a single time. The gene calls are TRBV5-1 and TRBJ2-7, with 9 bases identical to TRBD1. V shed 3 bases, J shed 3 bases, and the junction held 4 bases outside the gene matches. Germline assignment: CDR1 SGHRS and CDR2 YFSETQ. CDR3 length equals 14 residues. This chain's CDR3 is CASSWRGQGYEQYF. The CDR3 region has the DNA TGCGCCAGCAGCTGGAGGGGACAGGGCTACGAGCAGTACTTC.

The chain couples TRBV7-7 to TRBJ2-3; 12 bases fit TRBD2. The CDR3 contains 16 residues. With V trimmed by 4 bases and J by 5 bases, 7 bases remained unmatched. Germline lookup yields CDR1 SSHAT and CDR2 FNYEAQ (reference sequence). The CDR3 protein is CASSSVLAGGIDTQYF. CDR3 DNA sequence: TGTGCCAGCAGCTCCGTACTAGCGGGAGGTATAGATACGCAGTATTTT.